Listed here are 19 T cell receptor beta chains from one sample, sequenced in a study of shared clonotypes between healthy human individuals. Using immunoSEQ multiplex PCR, the repertoire was profiled, and TCRdb retains in-frame clones only, with some absent. The data hold about 2.3 million clones, with around 90% observed a single time. Sequences were obtained from naive CD4+ T cells from PBMCs. Subset: CD45RA+ positively selected. The receptors here all came from a young man in good health. Some clones in this sample may be carry-over from other donors' samples.

The genes are TRBV2 and TRBJ2-3; TRBD1 or TRBD2 may be the D gene (5 bases each). V lost 6 bases to trimming and J lost 14 bases, with 15 bases between them. CDR1 and CDR2 (germline): SNHLY, FYNNEI. The CDR3 extends over 11 amino acids. CDR3 nucleotide sequence: TGTGCCAGCAGCGGTGGGGGAGAGGCGTATTTT. It yields the protein CASSGGGEAYF.

V gene TRBV5-1 combines with J gene TRBJ2-5; D is perhaps TRBD1 (5 bases). CDR1 SGHRS and CDR2 YFSETQ come from the germline V gene. The CDR3 has 13 residues. Trimming pared 0 bases from V and 5 bases from J, leaving 8 bases between. The CDR3 sequence: CASSLEDMETQYF. In nucleotides, the CDR3 is TGCGCCAGCAGCTTGGAGGACATGGAGACCCAGTACTTC.

DNA of the CDR3: TGCGCCAGCAGCCAAGATTGGGGGGGGGAGTATGGCTACACCTTC. It codes for CASSQDWGGEYGYTF. The chain couples TRBV4-1 to TRBJ1-2; maybe TRBD1 (5 bases). Germline lookup yields CDR1 MGHRA and CDR2 YSYEKL. This CDR3 is built from 15 residues. V shed 0 bases and J shed 5 bases, with 13 bases lying between them.

For the CDR3, the DNA is TGTGCCAGAACCGGGACAGGGGGCGACGAGCAGTACTTC. It yields the protein CARTGTGGDEQYF. The chain employs TRBV21-1 and TRBJ2-7; TRBD1, the table's D call, was not compared with the DNA. TRBV21-1 corresponds to a pseudogene. The CDR3 contains 13 residues.

J is TRBJ1-1 and V is TRBV18; 8 bases agree with TRBD1. This CDR3 has 14 amino acids. V dropped 3 bases and J dropped 5; count of bases not matched to a gene: 5. CDR1 and CDR2 (germline): KGHSH, LQKENI. The CDR3 spells CASSPPRGPTEAFF. As DNA, the CDR3 is TGTGCCAGCTCACCTCCCAGGGGGCCTACTGAAGCTTTCTTT.

J is TRBJ1-2 and V is TRBV2; no reliable D call. V was clipped by 8 bases and J by 2 bases, with 9 bases between them. The CDR3 has 12 residues. Germline lookup yields CDR1 SNHLY and CDR2 FYNNEI. The CDR3 DNA is TGTGCCAGCTTAGCTCGCAACTATGGCTACACCTTC. Its protein is CASLARNYGYTF.

The chain employs TRBV7-6 and TRBJ1-1; 7 positions agree with TRBD1. This CDR3 spans 13 amino acids. Germline V gives CDR1 SGHVS, CDR2 FNYEAQ. V lost 6 bases to trimming and J lost 6 bases; unmatched junction nucleotides: 7. As DNA, the CDR3 is TGTGCCAGCAGTCATCCCGGGACAGCTGAAGCTTTCTTT. Protein sequence: CASSHPGTAEAFF.

The rearrangement links TRBV5-1 to TRBJ2-2, with a tentative D call TRBD2 (5 bases). CDR1 is SGHRS and CDR2 is YFSETQ in the germline V gene. The CDR3 is made up of 15 amino acids. V was shortened by 0 bases and J by 6 bases, with 12 bases between the two germline ends. The CDR3 DNA follows: TGCGCCAGCAGCTTGGCCGGAGGCAACGCCGGGGAGCTGTTTTTT. Amino acids: CASSLAGGNAGELFF.

The chain employs TRBV28 and TRBJ2-7; D possibly corresponds to TRBD2 (6 bases). Trimming shortened V by 7 bases and J by 4 bases, and 14 bases separated the two germline ends. The germline gives CDR1 MDHEN, CDR2 SYDVKM. The length of the CDR3 is 13 residues. The CDR3 here is CASTGGAIYEQYF. As DNA, the CDR3 is TGTGCCAGCACCGGGGGTGCGATATACGAGCAGTACTTC.

This clone was recorded only once. V and J are TRBV5-4 and TRBJ2-7; weak D call: TRBD2 (6 bases). Germline CDR1 is SGHNT and CDR2 is YYREEE (reference sequence). Trimming stripped 4 bases from V and 4 bases from J, with 12 bases between. The CDR3 covers 13 residues. CDR3 amino acids: CASSAGLSYEQYF. CDR3 nucleotide sequence: TGTGCCAGCAGCGCCGGACTATCGTACGAGCAGTACTTC.

CDR3: CASSLRAGGEEYF. The CDR3 DNA reads TGTGCCAGCAGCTTGAGGGCAGGGGGTGAGGAGTACTTC. The chain combines TRBV5-4 with TRBJ2-4, with 7 positions matching TRBD1. Germline CDR1 reads SGHNT; CDR2 reads YYREEE (reference sequence). This CDR3 region has 13 residues. After removal of 1 base from V and 14 bases from J, the junction contained 9 bases not matched to a gene.

This clone was found a few times. The V gene is TRBV11-2, the J gene TRBJ2-1; the D is unclear. Germline lookup yields CDR1 SGHAT and CDR2 FQNNGV. With 1 base removed from V and 14 bases from J, the gap between germline ends came to 12 bases. This CDR3 region has 12 residues. CDR3 sequence reads: CASSLAGGREFF. CDR3 DNA sequence: TGTGCCAGCAGCTTAGCTGGCGGCCGGGAGTTCTTC.

This chain connects TRBV7-6 to TRBJ2-5; D unclear. The CDR3 covers 12 residues. V gave up 8 bases and J gave up 14 bases, with 21 bases separating them. Per germline, CDR1 SGHVS and CDR2 FNYEAQ. CDR3 DNA sequence: TGTGCCAGCTCCCAAGACCTCTTCATCTTTTACTTC. This codes for CASSQDLFIFYF. Full variable domain (rest looked up from reference TRBV7-6 and TRBJ2-5): GAGVSQSPRYKVTKRGQDVALRCDPISGHVSLYWYRQALGQGPEFLTYFNYEAQQDKSGLPNDRFSAERPEGSISTLTIQRTEQRDSAMYRCASSQDLFIFYFGPGTRLLVL.

The gene calls are TRBV5-4 and TRBJ1-1, with TRBD1 as a possible D gene (5 bases). V lost 0 bases, J lost 2 bases, and 14 bases lay in between. The CDR3 is 16 residues long. Germline V CDR1 and CDR2: SGHNT, YYREEE (reference sequence). CDR3 amino acids: CASSLAFGTFNTEAFF. DNA for the CDR3: TGTGCCAGCAGCTTGGCCTTCGGGACTTTTAACACTGAAGCTTTCTTT.

This chain joins TRBV5-6 and TRBJ1-1; D is undetermined. The germline V and J ends were trimmed by 4 bases and 0 bases, with 10 bases remaining between them. CDR3 length: 14 amino acids. Germline V gene data show CDR1 as SGHDT and CDR2 as YYEEEE. The CDR3 protein is CASSGDPMNTEAFF. The CDR3 DNA reads TGTGCCAGCAGCGGAGACCCTATGAACACTGAAGCTTTCTTT.

The chain is built from TRBV19 and TRBJ2-5; D is uncertain. The CDR3 contains 16 residues. Trimming removed 3 bases from V and 5 bases from J, with 19 bases in between. Germline V gene lookup returns CDR1 LNHDA and CDR2 SQIVND (reference sequence). The CDR3 loop is CASSIRPLGTAETQYF. CDR3 coding DNA: TGTGCCAGTAGTATCCGCCCTTTGGGAACAGCGGAGACCCAGTACTTC.

As regards this clone: The identical CDR3 is also encoded by other nucleotide sequences in the sample. This chain connects TRBV2 to TRBJ1-4; a weak D match, TRBD1 (5 bases). The CDR3 loop spans 12 amino acids. Germline V gives CDR1 SNHLY, CDR2 FYNNEI. Trimming cost V 8 bases and J 4 bases, with 8 bases left between them. The CDR3 reads CASGGDNEKLFF. The CDR3 DNA reads TGTGCCAGCGGAGGGGATAATGAAAAACTGTTTTTT.

The J gene is TRBJ1-1, the V gene TRBV29-1; 7 bases are shared with TRBD1. Trimming removed 7 bases from V and 5 bases from J; junction bases left unmatched: 10. The CDR3 runs to 13 residues. Germline V gene lookup returns CDR1 SQVTM and CDR2 ANQGSEA. Written as DNA, the CDR3 is TGCAGCGAGCACCCGGCAGGGGGTACTGAAGCTTTCTTT. Residues: CSEHPAGGTEAFF.

This rearrangement joins TRBV28 to TRBJ2-5; D might be TRBD1 (6 bases). Germline V gene sequence: CDR1 MDHEN, CDR2 SYDVKM. CDR3 length equals 16 residues. The V end lost 3 bases, the J end lost 3 bases, and 17 bases lay between the germline ends. CDR3 loop: CASSFIGTGPKETQYF. In nucleotides, the CDR3 is TGTGCCAGCAGTTTTATTGGAACAGGGCCGAAAGAGACCCAGTACTTC.